Listed below are T cell receptor beta chains from one sample, sequenced in a study of vaccination effects on CD4 cells after COVID-19. TCRdb's copy holds only in-frame clones and misses some; the assay was immunoSEQ multiplex PCR. The sample has about 24,000 clones; 65% to 80% are singletons. The antigens of these receptors remain unknown. Here the sequenced sample was CD4+ T cells from PBMCs cultured with HCoV-NL63 spike peptides, taken before COVID-19 vaccination. The receptor source for this set is a human donor who received a COVID-19 vaccine. CDR3s include the opening cysteine and the closing phenylalanine or tryptophan. The D gene is left open where the match is weak. Only some rows state a clone size, as once, few, many or a class for expanded clones.

d_gene,j_gene,v_gene,abundance,CDR3aa,CDR3nt
.,TRBJ2-7,TRBV27,.,CASRGTLNYEQYF,TGTGCCAGCCGTGGGACGTTAAACTACGAGCAGTACTTC
TRBD1,TRBJ1-2,TRBV6-5,few,CASATGTGGAGYTF,TGTGCCAGCGCAACCGGGACAGGGGGTGCTGGCTACACCTTC
TRBD1,TRBJ1-2,TRBV14,.,CASSQHPRTGSYTF,TGTGCCAGCAGCCAGCATCCCCGGACAGGGAGCTACACCTTC
.,TRBJ1-2,TRBV7-8,.,CASTRGGYGGYTF,TGTGCCAGCACCCGAGGAGGGTATGGTGGCTACACCTTC
.,TRBJ2-7,TRBV12-3/TRBV12-4,few,CASSPDSTEQYF,TGTGCCAGCAGCCCCGACAGCACCGAGCAGTACTTC
TRBD1,TRBJ1-5,TRBV2,once,CASSGQGDRPQHF,TGTGCCAGCAGTGGCCAGGGGGACAGGCCCCAGCATTTT
.,TRBJ1-4,TRBV6-5,.,CASSYSGNTGEKLFF,TGTGCCAGCAGCTACTCGGGGAACACGGGGGAAAAACTGTTTTTT
TRBD1,TRBJ2-7,TRBV6-5,.,CASSYKGQGMNEQYF,TGTGCCAGCAGTTACAAGGGACAGGGGATGAACGAGCAGTACTTC
TRBD2,TRBJ2-1,TRBV4-1,few,CASSHIGLAGGRYNNEQFF,TGCGCCAGCAGCCATATCGGGCTAGCGGGGGGGCGTTACAACAATGAGCAGTTCTTC
.,TRBJ2-7,TRBV11-2,.,CASSLDRGTSYEQYF,TGTGCCAGCAGCTTAGATCGCGGGACCTCCTACGAGCAGTACTTC
.,TRBJ1-5,TRBV10-3,.,CAISGQSNQPQHF,TGTGCCATCAGTGGACAGAGCAATCAGCCCCAGCATTTT
.,TRBJ1-4,TRBV6-5,once,CASRLGGSNEKLFF,TGTGCCAGCAGGCTTGGAGGGTCTAATGAAAAACTGTTTTTT
TRBD2,TRBJ2-1,TRBV29-1,.,CSVATSGRAPYNEQFF,TGCAGCGTTGCGACTAGCGGGAGGGCTCCATACAATGAGCAGTTCTTC
.,TRBJ2-1,TRBV15,.,CATSREGGETGLGNEQFF,TGTGCCACCAGCAGAGAAGGGGGAGAAACAGGCCTGGGCAATGAGCAGTTCTTC
TRBD1,TRBJ1-1,TRBV5-1,.,CASSFQGADTEAFF,TGCGCCAGCAGCTTTCAGGGGGCGGACACTGAAGCTTTCTTT
.,TRBJ1-6,TRBV19,few,CASSMRQGDSPLHF,TGTGCCAGTAGTATGCGTCAGGGAGATTCACCCCTCCACTTT
.,TRBJ1-3,TRBV5-1,.,CASSLDRVDGNTIYF,TGCGCCAGCAGCTTGGACAGGGTTGATGGAAACACCATATATTTT